This T cell receptor beta chain was identified in a study of T cells in Graves' hyperthyroidism and ophthalmopathy (dated by TCRdb to 2018 to 2020). General notes on the study: Peripheral blood was sampled at the time of initial diagnosis, prior to any treatment. To identify distinguishing TCR V-J signatures, a discovery cohort of 95 to 100 patients was used, comprising 40 to 45 with Graves' ophthalmopathy and some 60 with stable Graves' hyperthyroidism. Prospective prediction of ophthalmopathy was tested in an independent validation cohort of about 19 hyperthyroidism patients and 15 to 17 patients who later progressed to ophthalmopathy. For training and testing, the 100 or so patients in the discovery cohort were randomly divided in a 7:3 ratio. In more than 5 Graves' hyperthyroidism patients, the study also compared T-cell repertoires from thyroid tissue with T-cell repertoires from blood. After blood sampling, hyperthyroidism patients were treated with methimazole at a starting dose of 30 mg daily, and ophthalmopathy patients were treated with high-dose intravenous methylprednisolone. The paper describes TCR Vbeta CDR3 sequencing of some 130 peripheral blood samples, made up of under 50 ophthalmopathy patients, 70 to 75 hyperthyroidism patients and 17 progressor patients.

The paper's findings and limits, for the study overall: During validation, the model predicted progression to ophthalmopathy a median of about 5.9 months ahead of onset, with 70.59% sensitivity and 72% to 80% specificity. No statistical method was used to fix the sample size in advance, and group allocation was not hidden from the investigators. Most expanded thyroid clonotypes (frequency above 0.001) were also detected in blood, suggesting blood repertoires may reflect thyroid immune responses. Ophthalmopathy was separated from stable hyperthyroidism by a 13 V-J signature model, with just over 85% sensitivity and approximately 81% specificity obtained in cross-validation and 80%/75% obtained in testing.

This clonotype was observed many times. The antigen it binds to is not known. Nothing much larger sits one base from this clone, and base qualities are not available. In the ophthalmopathy patients, disease was moderately to severely active, with a Clinical Activity Score of 3 or more, a NOSPECS grade of 4 or more, and a duration of less than 3 months. Exclusion was applied to patients with uncontrolled infections, other autoimmune diseases, pregnancy or lactation. Diagnoses relied on clinical symptoms, serum thyroxine and TRAb, thyroid ultrasound and orbital computed tomography. PBMCs were isolated from about 9.1 ml of fresh peripheral blood by Ficoll-Paque density gradient centrifugation. Total RNA was extracted using Trizol reagent, and RNA quality was assessed on an Agilent 2100 Bioanalyzer. The TCR beta CDR3 regions were amplified from RNA transcripts. For the first round of RT-PCR on the TCR CDR3, the HTBI primer set was used together with the Qiagen OneStep RT-PCR kit. The libraries were constructed in a second round of multiplex PCR and then size-selected and purified. The libraries were sequenced on an Illumina HiSeq2000 using paired-end 100 bp reads. Regarding the original processing steps: SOAPnuke was used to process the raw data, with reads discarded if the reads contained adapters or uncalled bases, had a mean Phred below 15, or lacked an exact constant-primer or identifier match. COPE v1.2.5 was used to merge high-quality paired reads, and clonotypes were defined as unique nucleotide sequences. MiTCR v1.1 was used to align clonotypes to the IMGT TRBV, TRBD and TRBJ reference segments. Analysis was restricted to V-J combinations with a frequency above 0.0001, which covered about 99% of repertoires. The TCS score was defined as F50 (clonal expansion) divided by E x V (chaos), with BLOSUM62-based TCRdist calculated between CDR3 peptides within each V-J. Welch's t-statistics and random forest reduced several hundred V-J features to 10 to 15, which were used in a naive Bayes classifier (R e1071). TCRdb took the public reads, trimmed them with fastp at Q25, ran MiXCR for clone calling and kept in-frame beta chains. Rows with a matching CDR3 protein are joined into one entry that keeps the most common DNA and genes. The V and J calls shown here were made by TCRdb, not taken from the authors' results. In all, the sample holds under 250,000 distinct CDR3 sequences, and approximately 23% of those were seen once. Of the sample, 35% falls within the top ten clones.

The source material was blood. This sequence originates from a woman in her 40s with Graves' ophthalmopathy.

DNA sequence: TGTGCCAGCAGCCTCACAGGGGGCTATGGCTACACCTTC. Protein translation: CASSLTGGYGYTF. The chain couples TRBV7-3 to TRBJ1-2, with TRBD1 identical over 8 junction bases. The CDR3 starts with the cysteine, ends with the phenylalanine, and has 13 residues. Kept here is only the CDR3 DNA, which spans 39 bases and is read in frame from base 1. As encoded in the germline V gene, CDR1 is SGHTA while CDR2 is FQGTGA. Germline trimming amounts to 5 bases on V and 4 bases on J, with 3 as the count of junction bases outside the gene matches.